A selection of T cell receptor beta chains follows, all from one sample in a study of T cells in Graves' hyperthyroidism and ophthalmopathy. TCRdb ran MiXCR on the multiplex PCR reads and lists one entry per CDR3 protein. Of roughly 740,000 distinct CDR3 sequences in the sample, around 17% were seen once. The sequenced material came from blood. The source is a man aged 18 to 29 with Graves' hyperthyroidism. The CDR3 runs from the conserved cysteine through the conserved F or W. Fields, in order: J gene, D gene, V gene, clone size, CDR3 protein, CDR3 DNA. D genes are given only for firm matches. A row's size may be missing; if present it is once, few, many or a size class.

j_call: TRBJ1-1; d_call: -; v_call: TRBV2; clone_size: many; cdr3_aa: CASSEEVGAFF; cdr3_nt: TGTGCCAGCAGTGAGGAGGTTGGGGCTTTCTTT
j_call: TRBJ2-2; d_call: -; v_call: TRBV18; clone_size: few; cdr3_aa: CASFPLQNTGELFF; cdr3_nt: TGTGCCAGCTTTCCACTCCAGAACACCGGGGAGCTGTTTTTT
j_call: TRBJ2-6; d_call: TRBD1; v_call: TRBV2; clone_size: few; cdr3_aa: CASSEQGVGLGANVLTF; cdr3_nt: TGTGCCAGCAGTGAACAGGGGGTGGGGTTGGGGGCCAACGTCCTGACTTTC
j_call: TRBJ2-1; d_call: -; v_call: TRBV20-1; clone_size: many; cdr3_aa: CSASVGADEQFF; cdr3_nt: TGCAGTGCTAGCGTAGGGGCGGATGAGCAGTTCTTC
j_call: TRBJ2-7; d_call: TRBD2; v_call: TRBV6-5; clone_size: few; cdr3_aa: CASSYSSGRAREQYF; cdr3_nt: TGTGCCAGCAGTTACTCTAGCGGGAGGGCAAGGGAGCAGTACTTC
j_call: TRBJ2-1; d_call: -; v_call: TRBV7-9; clone_size: -; cdr3_aa: CASSLPHLTNEQFF; cdr3_nt: TGTGCCAGCAGCTTACCTCACCTCACCAATGAGCAGTTCTTC
j_call: TRBJ2-5; d_call: TRBD1; v_call: TRBV6-2/TRBV6-3; clone_size: many; cdr3_aa: CASSSPAGLRTGGRSETQYF; cdr3_nt: TGTGCCAGCAGTTCCCCTGCAGGGTTGCGGACAGGGGGTCGGTCGGAGACCCAGTACTTC
j_call: TRBJ2-1; d_call: -; v_call: TRBV6-1; clone_size: -; cdr3_aa: CASRSNPALVNEQFF; cdr3_nt: TGTGCCAGCAGATCCAACCCCGCTTTAGTCAATGAGCAGTTCTTC
j_call: TRBJ1-5; d_call: TRBD1; v_call: TRBV7-2; clone_size: few; cdr3_aa: CASSPLDRGVRGSQPQHF; cdr3_nt: TGTGCCAGCAGCCCCTTAGACAGGGGTGTTCGGGGCAGTCAGCCCCAGCATTTT
j_call: TRBJ1-1; d_call: -; v_call: TRBV30; clone_size: many; cdr3_aa: CAWSQGTTEAFF; cdr3_nt: TGTGCCTGGAGCCAGGGTACCACTGAAGCTTTCTTT
j_call: TRBJ2-5; d_call: -; v_call: TRBV20-1; clone_size: many; cdr3_aa: CSARAPRQTQETQYF; cdr3_nt: TGCAGTGCTAGGGCCCCTCGGCAGACACAAGAGACCCAGTACTTC
j_call: TRBJ1-2; d_call: -; v_call: TRBV7-9; clone_size: -; cdr3_aa: CASSLGVVEGYTF; cdr3_nt: TGTGCCAGCAGCTTAGGGGTCGTAGAAGGCTACACCTTC
j_call: TRBJ2-5; d_call: TRBD2; v_call: TRBV11-2; clone_size: many; cdr3_aa: CASSSLLAGGQETQYF; cdr3_nt: TGTGCCAGCAGCTCTTTACTAGCGGGAGGGCAAGAGACCCAGTACTTC